This TCR beta chain was identified in a study of spatial heterogeneity in lung cancer. In the study overall: The count of detected beta-chain sequences consistently exceeded that of alpha-chain sequences. An average of more than ten raw reads was observed per unique TCR and UMI combination.

V was clipped by 0 bases and J by 4 bases; unmatched bases: 3. From germline, CDR1 is SGDLS and CDR2 YYNGEE. There are 15 residues in the CDR3. Every TCR cDNA molecule bore a unique molecular identifier. In TCRdb, the 5' RACE reads were re-called with MiXCR into one record per CDR3 protein. The sample has roughly 10,000 distinct CDR3 sequences; around 6% are singletons. The time point denotes: sample taken at primary tumor resection. Tumor, nontumor lung or frozen PBMC supplied whole RNA, sequenced without sorting. The clonotype comes from a male donor with early-stage non-small cell lung cancer. The gene calls are TRBV9 and TRBJ2-3; 9 nucleotides match TRBD2. The sample consisted of PBMCs, taken at surgery. The CDR3 DNA follows: TGTGCCAGCAGCGTAGCCAGCGGGAGGTCAGATACGCAGTATTTT. Its translation: CASSVASGRSDTQYF.